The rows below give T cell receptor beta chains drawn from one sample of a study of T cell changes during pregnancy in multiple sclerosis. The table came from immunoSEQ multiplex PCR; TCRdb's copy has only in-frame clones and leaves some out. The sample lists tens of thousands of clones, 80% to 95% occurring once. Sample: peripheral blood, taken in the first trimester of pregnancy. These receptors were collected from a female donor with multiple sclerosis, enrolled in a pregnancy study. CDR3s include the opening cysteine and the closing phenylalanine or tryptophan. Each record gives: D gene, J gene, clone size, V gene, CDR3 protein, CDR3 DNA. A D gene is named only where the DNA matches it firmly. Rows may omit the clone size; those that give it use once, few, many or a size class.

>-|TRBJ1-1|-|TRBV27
CASRFLSAWAGNTEAFF
TGTGCCAGCAGGTTCTTGTCGGCATGGGCAGGGAACACTGAAGCTTTCTTT
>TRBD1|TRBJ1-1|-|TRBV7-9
CASSPGTGGAEAFF
TGTGCCAGCAGCCCCGGGACAGGGGGCGCGGAAGCTTTCTTT
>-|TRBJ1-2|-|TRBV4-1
CASSQDGQMPNYGYTF
TGCGCCAGCAGCCAAGATGGACAGATGCCTAACTATGGCTACACCTTC
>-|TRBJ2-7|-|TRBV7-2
CASSLAGGGRYEQYF
TGTGCCAGCAGCTTAGCGGGCGGGGGCCGCTACGAGCAGTACTTC
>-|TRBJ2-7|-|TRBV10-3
CAISNPGKILDEQYF
TGTGCCATCAGTAACCCCGGAAAAATCCTAGACGAGCAGTACTTC
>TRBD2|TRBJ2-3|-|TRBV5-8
CASSSRAGGPRLRDTQYF
TGTGCCAGCAGCTCTAGAGCGGGGGGGCCGAGGCTGAGAGATACGCAGTATTTT
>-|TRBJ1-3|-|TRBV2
CASGREGVVLGNTIYF
TGTGCCAGCGGCCGGGAGGGGGTCGTATTAGGAAACACCATATATTTT
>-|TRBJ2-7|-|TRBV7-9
CASSLTPRDTEQYF
TGTGCCAGCAGCTTAACCCCACGGGACACCGAGCAGTACTTC
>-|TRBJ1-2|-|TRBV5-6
CASSLDRDVRNYGYTF
TGTGCCAGCAGCTTGGACAGGGATGTTAGGAACTATGGCTACACCTTC
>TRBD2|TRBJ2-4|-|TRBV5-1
CASSLDQTSGGPLIAKNIQYF
TGCGCCAGCAGCTTGGATCAGACTAGCGGGGGGCCGTTAATAGCCAAAAACATTCAGTACTTC
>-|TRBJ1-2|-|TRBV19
CASSIALDAGLYGYTF
TGTGCCAGTAGTATAGCGCTGGACGCGGGCCTCTATGGCTACACCTTC
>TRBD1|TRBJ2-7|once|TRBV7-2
CASSWQGAPGYEQYF
TGTGCCAGCAGCTGGCAGGGGGCGCCGGGATACGAGCAGTACTTC
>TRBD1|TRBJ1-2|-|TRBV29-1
CSFRDSPLPNYGYTF
TGCAGCTTCCGGGACAGTCCCCTTCCTAACTATGGCTACACCTTC
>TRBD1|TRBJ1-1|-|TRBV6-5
CASTWTGGRNTEAFF
TGTGCCAGCACTTGGACAGGGGGCAGGAACACTGAAGCTTTCTTT
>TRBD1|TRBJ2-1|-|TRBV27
CASRLRGRSEQFF
TGTGCCAGCAGATTGAGGGGGCGAAGTGAGCAGTTCTTC
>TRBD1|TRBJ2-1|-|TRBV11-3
CASSSRDRVHNEQFF
TGTGCCAGCAGCTCCCGGGACAGGGTCCACAATGAGCAGTTCTTC
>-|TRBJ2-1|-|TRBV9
CASSVGAIPYNEQFF
TGTGCCAGCAGCGTAGGGGCTATCCCCTACAATGAGCAGTTCTTC
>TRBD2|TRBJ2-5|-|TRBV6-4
CASSKAGGAQETQYF
TGTGCCAGCAGCAAGGCCGGGGGGGCGCAAGAGACCCAGTACTTC
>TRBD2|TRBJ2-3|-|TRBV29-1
CSVESGGTDTQYF
TGCAGCGTTGAAAGCGGGGGGACAGATACGCAGTATTTT
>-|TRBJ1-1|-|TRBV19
CASSIPGVNTEAFF
TGTGCCAGTAGTATCCCAGGGGTGAACACTGAAGCTTTCTTT
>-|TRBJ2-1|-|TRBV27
CASRPQGSSYNEQFF
TGTGCCAGCAGGCCCCAGGGGAGCTCCTACAATGAGCAGTTCTTC
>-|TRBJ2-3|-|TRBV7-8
CASRAGTLIPDTQYF
TGTGCCAGCAGAGCCGGGACTCTTATCCCAGATACGCAGTATTTT
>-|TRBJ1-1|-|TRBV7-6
CASSLGRGGGNTEAFF
TGTGCCAGCAGCTTAGGAAGGGGCGGGGGAAACACTGAAGCTTTCTTT
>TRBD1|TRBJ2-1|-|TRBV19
CASSIVTGGHNEQFF
TGTGCCAGTAGTATAGTTACAGGGGGCCACAATGAGCAGTTCTTC
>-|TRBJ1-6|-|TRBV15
CATSRDIQGTDSPLHF
TGTGCCACCAGCAGAGACATACAGGGCACGGATTCACCCCTCCACTTT
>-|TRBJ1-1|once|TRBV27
CASRPTDLNTEAFF
TGTGCCAGCAGACCGACAGACCTTAACACTGAAGCTTTCTTT
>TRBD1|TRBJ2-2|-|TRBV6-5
CASSYSAGQGSGELFF
TGTGCCAGCAGTTACTCGGCCGGACAGGGGTCCGGGGAGCTGTTTTTT
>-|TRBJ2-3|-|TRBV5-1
CASSPYTDTQYF
TGCGCCAGCAGCCCGTACACAGATACGCAGTATTTT
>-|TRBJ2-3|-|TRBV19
CASRRSGTDTQYF
TGTGCCAGTCGTCGGAGTGGCACAGATACGCAGTATTTT
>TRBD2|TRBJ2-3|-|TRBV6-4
CASSLAGEGTDTQYF
TGTGCCAGCAGCCTAGCGGGGGAGGGCACAGATACGCAGTATTTT
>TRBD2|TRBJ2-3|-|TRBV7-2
CASSLTAPGLAPDTQYF
TGTGCCAGCAGCTTAACCGCTCCGGGACTAGCACCAGATACGCAGTATTTT
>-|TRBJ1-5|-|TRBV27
CASSLSPRQPQHF
TGTGCCAGCAGTTTATCGCCCCGGCAGCCCCAGCATTTT
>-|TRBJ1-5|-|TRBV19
CASSYKGGNQPQHF
TGTGCCAGTAGTTACAAGGGGGGCAATCAGCCCCAGCATTTT
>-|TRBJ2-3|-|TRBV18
CASSPGYSGTDTQYF
TGTGCCAGCTCGCCTGGTTATTCCGGGACAGATACGCAGTATTTT
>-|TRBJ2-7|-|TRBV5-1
CASSLGGASSYEQYF
TGCGCCAGCAGCTTGGGTGGGGCGAGCTCCTACGAGCAGTACTTC
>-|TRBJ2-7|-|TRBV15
CATSILPLDRPYEQYF
TGTGCCACCAGCATCCTCCCCTTGGACAGACCCTACGAGCAGTACTTC
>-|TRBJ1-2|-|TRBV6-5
CASSYGGGYGYTF
TGTGCCAGCAGTTACGGGGGCGGCTATGGCTACACCTTC
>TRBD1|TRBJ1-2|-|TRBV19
CASSPGQGPRWAYGYTF
TGTGCCAGTAGTCCGGGACAGGGGCCCAGGTGGGCCTATGGCTACACCTTC
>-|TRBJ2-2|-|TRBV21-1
CASSKLGGRGRRANTGELFF
TGTGCCAGCAGCAAACTGGGAGGCAGGGGGCGCCGCGCGAACACCGGGGAGCTGTTTTTT
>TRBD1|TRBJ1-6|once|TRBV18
CASSPDAGDRKGIHF
TGTGCCAGCTCACCTGACGCTGGGGACAGGAAAGGAATCCACTTT
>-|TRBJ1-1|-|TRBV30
CAWKPRTSEGTEAFF
TGTGCCTGGAAACCCCGGACGTCGGAGGGCACTGAAGCTTTCTTT
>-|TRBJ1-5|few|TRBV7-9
CASSLTGDNQPQHF
TGTGCCAGCAGCCTGACAGGTGACAATCAGCCCCAGCATTTT
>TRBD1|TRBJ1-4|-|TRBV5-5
CASSKGQVFEKLFF
TGTGCCAGCAGCAAGGGACAGGTTTTTGAAAAACTGTTTTTT
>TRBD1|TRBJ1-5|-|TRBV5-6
CASSFTGVGNQPQHF
TGTGCCAGCAGCTTTACAGGGGTTGGCAATCAGCCCCAGCATTTT
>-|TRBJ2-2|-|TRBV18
CASSPRQGTGTGELFF
TGTGCCAGCTCACCACGGCAGGGGACGGGAACCGGGGAGCTGTTTTTT
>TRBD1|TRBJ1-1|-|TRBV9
CASALAGGHEAFF
TGTGCCAGCGCCTTGGCAGGGGGCCATGAAGCTTTCTTT
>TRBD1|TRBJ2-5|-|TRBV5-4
CASSHPAQGAETQYF
TGTGCCAGCAGCCACCCAGCACAGGGGGCGGAGACCCAGTACTTC
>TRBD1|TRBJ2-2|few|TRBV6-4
CASKPGTDTGELFF
TGTGCCAGCAAGCCGGGGACAGACACCGGGGAGCTGTTTTTT
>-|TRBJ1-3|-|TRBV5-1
CASSDDRFGNTIYF
TGCGCCAGCAGCGACGACAGGTTTGGAAACACCATATATTTT
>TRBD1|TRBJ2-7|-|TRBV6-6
CASTPQGVLYEQYF
TGTGCCAGCACCCCACAGGGGGTCCTCTACGAGCAGTACTTC
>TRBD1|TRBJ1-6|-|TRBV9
CASSAVDRDYYNSPLHF
TGTGCCAGCAGCGCTGTGGACAGGGACTACTATAATTCACCCCTCCACTTT
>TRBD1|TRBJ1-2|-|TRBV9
CASSARDRAGYTF
TGTGCCAGCAGCGCTAGGGACAGGGCTGGCTACACCTTC
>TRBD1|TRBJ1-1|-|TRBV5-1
CASSSAPGQGLEAFF
TGCGCCAGCAGCTCGGCACCGGGACAGGGTCTTGAAGCTTTCTTT
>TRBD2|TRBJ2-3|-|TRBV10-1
CASSESGGGSRTDTQYF
TGCGCCAGCAGTGAGTCGGGCGGGGGTTCTCGCACAGATACGCAGTATTTT
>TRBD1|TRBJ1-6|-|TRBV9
CASSVTGESYNSPLHF
TGTGCCAGCAGCGTAACAGGGGAATCCTATAATTCACCCCTCCACTTT
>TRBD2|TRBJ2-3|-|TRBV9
CASSVDGTSGGLSTDTQYF
TGTGCCAGCAGCGTAGATGGGACTAGCGGGGGCCTTAGCACAGATACGCAGTATTTT